What follows are 12 T cell receptor beta chains derived from one specimen sequenced in a study of early T cells in non-severe SARS-CoV-2 infection. TCRdb analysed the 5' RACE reads with MiXCR anew, one entry per CDR3 protein. This sample has around 37,000 distinct CDR3 sequences, with 8% to 9.5% found just once. Sequences were obtained from whole blood. These receptors all come from an adult who was a healthcare worker with PCR-confirmed SARS-CoV-2 infection or an uninfected control (not recorded which).

For this clonotype: With a much larger clone just one base away, this may be a read error. The V and J genes are TRBV3-1 and TRBJ2-7, with TRBD2 matching over 11 bases. This CDR3 region has 15 residues. V lost 4 bases, J lost 3 bases, and 5 bases stayed unmatched. Germline V gene sequence: CDR1 LGHDT, CDR2 YNNKEL (reference sequence). Here the CDR3 DNA reads TGTGCCAGCAGCCTGGGACTAGCGGTGGGCTACGAGCAGTACTTC. This sequence encodes CASSLGLAVGYEQYF.

This clonotype was picked up many times. The J gene is TRBJ1-3, the V gene TRBV12-3 or TRBV12-4; 7 nucleotides agree with TRBD1. V shed 6 bases and J 4 bases; nucleotides not matched to a gene: 6. This CDR3 has 14 residues. The CDR3 DNA reads TGTGCCAGCAGGCCCTCGGACAGGGGAAACACCATATATTTT. Protein product: CASRPSDRGNTIYF.

Ten or more counts support this clonotype. This chain joins TRBV18 and TRBJ1-1, with D perhaps matching TRBD1 (5 bases). Trimming left V 3 bases short and J 1 base short, with 9 bases between. The germline V gene encodes CDR1 KGHSH and CDR2 LQKENI. The CDR3 totals 14 residues. The CDR3 here is CASSPRQGNTEAFF. The CDR3 bases are TGTGCCAGCTCACCCCGGCAGGGGAACACTGAAGCTTTCTTT.

This clonotype occurred many times. V is TRBV4-3 and J is TRBJ1-5, with unresolved D. This CDR3 region has 16 residues. From germline, CDR1 is LGHNA and CDR2 YSLEER. V shed 0 bases and J shed 5 bases, with 14 bases lying between them. CDR3 in DNA: TGCGCCAGCAGCCAAGATTACGGCCAGGCCGATCAGCCCCAGCATTTT. This encodes CASSQDYGQADQPQHF.

This clonotype was found many times. The rearrangement links TRBV7-8 to TRBJ1-4; tentatively, D is TRBD1 (5 bases). The V gene lost 5 bases and the J gene lost 6 bases, with 13 bases spanning the gap. CDR3 length: 14 amino acids. CDR1 is SGHVS, CDR2 FQNEAQ, per germline. The CDR3 nucleotides read TGTGCCAGCAGCCGTGACAGTGATTATGAAAAACTGTTTTTT. Residues: CASSRDSDYEKLFF.

This clonotype was observed at least ten times. The V gene is TRBV5-1, the J gene TRBJ2-7; 8 nucleotides line up with TRBD1. The CDR3 extends over 17 amino acids. The germline V gene encodes CDR1 SGHRS and CDR2 YFSETQ. Trimming removed 2 bases from V and 5 bases from J; junction bases left unmatched: 15. The chain's CDR3 is CASSFRSGRTGGNEQYF. The CDR3 nucleotides are TGCGCCAGCAGCTTTAGGTCAGGTCGAACAGGGGGAAACGAGCAGTACTTC.

In this sample, this clonotype turned up many times. One end of the junction is discordant with germline, which a read error may explain. V and J are TRBV7-3 and TRBJ2-2; 7 nucleotides align to TRBD1. This CDR3 spans 16 amino acids. Germline assignment: CDR1 SGHTA and CDR2 FQGTGA. CDR3 nucleotide sequence: TGTGCCAGCAGTTCCAAGGGACAGCTAAACACCGGGGAGCTGTCTTTT. Translation gives CASSSKGQLNTGELSF.

At least ten counts were recorded for this clonotype. The chain carries TRBV29-1 and TRBJ2-5, with TRBD1 identical over 7 bases. V gave up 8 bases and J gave up 2 bases; unmatched junction bases: 5. The CDR3 contains 12 residues. Germline V gene lookup returns CDR1 SQVTM and CDR2 ANQGSEA. The DNA of the CDR3 is TGCAGCTACAGGGGAACTCAAGAGACCCAGTACTTC. It specifies CSYRGTQETQYF.

This clonotype was seen at least ten times. V is TRBV29-1 and J is TRBJ1-2, with D possibly TRBD1 on 6 matching bases. The CDR3 runs 13 residues. CDR1 is SQVTM, CDR2 ANQGSEA, per germline. V lost 7 bases and J lost 0, with 12 bases in between. The CDR3 DNA is TGCAGCGCCACAGGACAGTCTAACTATGGCTACACCTTC. It yields the protein CSATGQSNYGYTF.

There are many counts of this clonotype. V is TRBV5-1 and J is TRBJ2-3; no reliable D call. CDR1 is SGHRS and CDR2 is YFSETQ in the germline V gene. The CDR3 consists of 13 residues. The ends were cut back, 7 bases at V and 0 bases at J, with 9 bases in the middle. CDR3 sequence: CASGSPSTDTQYF. DNA of the CDR3: TGCGCCAGCGGATCCCCTAGCACAGATACGCAGTATTTT. Filled out from reference TRBV5-1 and TRBJ2-3, the complete variable domain reads KAGVTQTPRYLIKTRGQQVTLSCSPISGHRSVSWYQQTPGQGLQFLFEYFSETQRNKGNFPGRFSGRQFSNSRSEMNVSTLELGDSALYLCASGSPSTDTQYFGPGTRLTVL.

This chain uses TRBV11-1 with TRBJ2-4; possibly TRBD2 for D (6 bases). Trimming took off 3 bases at V and 3 bases at J, with 6 bases between the two ends. Germline V gives CDR1 SGHAT, CDR2 FQDESV (reference sequence). CDR3 length: 13 amino acids. The CDR3 DNA reads as TGTGCCAGCAGCTTCGGGGGCAAAAACATTCAGTACTTC. It is translated as CASSFGGKNIQYF.

The CDR3 sequence is CSAVGTGGYEQYF. The CDR3 nucleotides are TGCAGTGCTGTGGGGACAGGGGGCTACGAGCAGTACTTC. The V and J genes are TRBV20-1 and TRBJ2-7; 11 bases are a match to TRBD1. The germline CDR1 and CDR2 sequences are DFQATT and SNEGSKA (reference sequence). V was pared by 5 bases and J by 3 bases, with 3 bases of the junction left unmatched. The CDR3 has 13 residues.